Listed below are T cell receptor beta chains from one sample, sequenced in a study of CD8 T cell repertoires and HIV-1 epitope variants. These TCRs are of unknown antigen specificity. TCRdb's table, derived via immunoSEQ multiplex PCR, lists solely in-frame clones and lacks some. The sample carries around 6,300 clones, roughly 70% recorded once. The sequencing sample was made of cultured CD8+ T cells derived from PBMCs. These receptors came from a male donor with HIV. Both conserved end residues are part of each CDR3. Each record gives: V gene, J gene, clone size, D gene, CDR3 protein, CDR3 DNA. D genes are given only for firm matches. The size entry is marked missing in some rows and otherwise reads once, few, many or a size class.

V gene: TRBV5-1; J gene: TRBJ2-1; clone size: NA; D gene: TRBD1; CDR3 protein: CASSRGTGNEQFF; CDR3 DNA: TGCGCCAGCAGCCGTGGGACAGGTAACGAGCAGTTCTTC
V gene: TRBV7-8; J gene: TRBJ2-7; clone size: NA; D gene: TRBD1; CDR3 protein: CASSHTGGSYEQYF; CDR3 DNA: TGTGCCAGCAGCCACACAGGGGGCTCCTACGAGCAGTACTTC
V gene: TRBV5-6; J gene: TRBJ2-7; clone size: few; D gene: TRBD1; CDR3 protein: CASSLETGATYEQYF; CDR3 DNA: TGTGCCAGCAGCTTGGAGACAGGGGCAACCTACGAGCAGTACTTC
V gene: TRBV10-3; J gene: TRBJ1-3; clone size: NA; D gene: NA; CDR3 protein: CAISESRDTGNTIYF; CDR3 DNA: TGTGCCATCAGTGAGTCACGGGACACTGGAAACACCATATATTTT
V gene: TRBV11-3; J gene: TRBJ2-7; clone size: few; D gene: NA; CDR3 protein: CASSDNRYEQYF; CDR3 DNA: TGTGCCAGCAGCGACAACAGGTACGAGCAGTACTTC
V gene: TRBV16; J gene: TRBJ2-3; clone size: NA; D gene: NA; CDR3 protein: CASSQSIRTPSTDTQYF; CDR3 DNA: TGTGCCAGCAGCCAATCGATCCGGACACCTAGCACAGATACGCAGTATTTT
V gene: TRBV9; J gene: TRBJ2-3; clone size: few; D gene: NA; CDR3 protein: CASSVEWGGTDTQYF; CDR3 DNA: TGTGCCAGCAGCGTAGAGTGGGGGGGCACAGATACGCAGTATTTT
V gene: TRBV28; J gene: TRBJ1-1; clone size: NA; D gene: TRBD1; CDR3 protein: CASSFSGGAFF; CDR3 DNA: TGTGCCAGCAGCTTTTCAGGGGGGGCTTTCTTT
V gene: TRBV19; J gene: TRBJ1-2; clone size: NA; D gene: NA; CDR3 protein: CASSINSFHYYGYTF; CDR3 DNA: TGTGCCAGTAGTATAAACAGCTTCCACTACTATGGCTACACCTTC
V gene: TRBV7-9; J gene: TRBJ1-5; clone size: NA; D gene: NA; CDR3 protein: CASSLGNQPQHF; CDR3 DNA: TGTGCCAGCAGCTTAGGGAATCAGCCCCAGCATTTT
V gene: TRBV9; J gene: TRBJ2-7; clone size: few; D gene: NA; CDR3 protein: CASSPPLGSGEQYF; CDR3 DNA: TGTGCCAGCAGCCCCCCTTTAGGCAGCGGCGAGCAGTACTTC
V gene: TRBV2; J gene: TRBJ2-5; clone size: NA; D gene: NA; CDR3 protein: CASSSAGIDQETQYF; CDR3 DNA: TGTGCCAGCAGCTCCGCCGGGATAGATCAAGAGACCCAGTACTTC
V gene: TRBV6-5; J gene: TRBJ2-7; clone size: NA; D gene: TRBD1; CDR3 protein: CASSLTGSFTYEQYF; CDR3 DNA: TGTGCCAGCAGCCTGACAGGGTCATTTACCTACGAGCAGTACTTC
V gene: TRBV7-7; J gene: TRBJ2-3; clone size: NA; D gene: NA; CDR3 protein: CASSLAGYAPQYF; CDR3 DNA: TGTGCCAGCAGCTTAGCCGGATATGCGCCGCAGTATTTT
V gene: TRBV6-5; J gene: TRBJ1-2; clone size: once; D gene: NA; CDR3 protein: CASSYSGGTNYGYTF; CDR3 DNA: TGTGCCAGCAGTTACTCGGGGGGTACCAACTATGGCTACACCTTC
V gene: TRBV7-9; J gene: TRBJ1-4; clone size: few; D gene: NA; CDR3 protein: CASSQGGTNEKLFF; CDR3 DNA: TGTGCCAGCAGCCAAGGGGGAACGAATGAAAAACTGTTTTTT
V gene: TRBV14; J gene: TRBJ2-3; clone size: NA; D gene: NA; CDR3 protein: CASSQEGRQKSTDTQYF; CDR3 DNA: TGTGCCAGCAGCCAAGAGGGGAGACAGAAGAGCACAGATACGCAGTATTTT
V gene: TRBV9; J gene: TRBJ1-1; clone size: few; D gene: NA; CDR3 protein: CASSPSGQGLTEAFF; CDR3 DNA: TGTGCCAGCAGCCCCTCGGGGCAGGGGTTGACTGAAGCTTTCTTT
V gene: TRBV7-8; J gene: TRBJ2-7; clone size: NA; D gene: TRBD1; CDR3 protein: CASSPPGQTYEQYF; CDR3 DNA: TGTGCCAGCAGCCCCCCGGGACAGACCTACGAGCAGTACTTC
V gene: TRBV27; J gene: TRBJ2-7; clone size: NA; D gene: TRBD2; CDR3 protein: CASIPTSGVAYEQYF; CDR3 DNA: TGTGCCAGCATCCCCACTAGCGGGGTTGCCTACGAGCAGTACTTC
V gene: TRBV5-4; J gene: TRBJ1-5; clone size: NA; D gene: NA; CDR3 protein: CASSLDGGGQPQHF; CDR3 DNA: TGTGCCAGCAGCTTGGACGGGGGGGGACAGCCCCAGCATTTT
V gene: TRBV7-3; J gene: TRBJ1-1; clone size: NA; D gene: NA; CDR3 protein: CASSLMDSPNTEAFF; CDR3 DNA: TGTGCCAGCAGCCTTATGGACAGTCCGAACACTGAAGCTTTCTTT
V gene: TRBV6-4; J gene: TRBJ2-1; clone size: NA; D gene: TRBD2; CDR3 protein: CASSEGLAGSNEQFF; CDR3 DNA: TGTGCCAGCAGTGAAGGACTAGCGGGTAGCAATGAGCAGTTCTTC
V gene: TRBV6-1; J gene: TRBJ2-7; clone size: few; D gene: TRBD2; CDR3 protein: CASKTSGITYEQYF; CDR3 DNA: TGTGCCAGCAAGACTAGCGGGATCACTTACGAGCAGTACTTC
V gene: TRBV27; J gene: TRBJ2-1; clone size: once; D gene: NA; CDR3 protein: CASSAALSYNEQFF; CDR3 DNA: TGTGCCAGCAGTGCTGCCTTATCCTACAATGAGCAGTTCTTC
V gene: TRBV7-2; J gene: TRBJ1-2; clone size: few; D gene: NA; CDR3 protein: CASSSLGESYGYTF; CDR3 DNA: TGTGCCAGCAGCAGCCTGGGGGAGAGCTATGGCTACACCTTC
V gene: TRBV5-6; J gene: TRBJ2-7; clone size: NA; D gene: TRBD1; CDR3 protein: CASSLGDSDSYEQYF; CDR3 DNA: TGTGCCAGCAGCTTGGGGGACAGTGACTCCTACGAGCAGTACTTC
V gene: TRBV2; J gene: TRBJ1-3; clone size: few; D gene: NA; CDR3 protein: CASNLLSGNTIYF; CDR3 DNA: TGTGCCAGCAATCTTCTCTCTGGAAACACCATATATTTT
V gene: TRBV11-3; J gene: TRBJ2-1; clone size: NA; D gene: NA; CDR3 protein: CASSLDGASEQFF; CDR3 DNA: TGTGCCAGCAGCTTAGACGGTGCCAGTGAGCAGTTCTTC
V gene: TRBV28; J gene: TRBJ1-1; clone size: few; D gene: NA; CDR3 protein: CASSLDLGETEAFF; CDR3 DNA: TGTGCCAGCAGTTTGGACCTAGGGGAAACTGAAGCTTTCTTT
V gene: TRBV19; J gene: TRBJ2-6; clone size: NA; D gene: NA; CDR3 protein: CASSTVAGANVLTF; CDR3 DNA: TGTGCCAGTAGTACAGTAGCTGGGGCCAACGTCCTGACTTTC
V gene: TRBV7-9; J gene: TRBJ2-7; clone size: few; D gene: TRBD2; CDR3 protein: CASSEEVAGTNYEQYF; CDR3 DNA: TGTGCCAGCAGCGAAGAGGTAGCGGGGACTAACTACGAGCAGTACTTC
V gene: TRBV6-1; J gene: TRBJ2-7; clone size: NA; D gene: NA; CDR3 protein: CASSESGAYEQYF; CDR3 DNA: TGTGCCAGCAGTGAGTCAGGGGCCTACGAGCAGTACTTC
V gene: TRBV27; J gene: TRBJ2-1; clone size: NA; D gene: TRBD1; CDR3 protein: CASSSTGNYNEQFF; CDR3 DNA: TGTGCCAGCAGTTCGACAGGGAATTACAATGAGCAGTTCTTC